Below, 32 T cell receptor beta chains from the same sample are listed, as sequenced in a study of blood T cell repertoires in COVID-19. Libraries were prepared by immunoSEQ multiplex PCR; TCRdb keeps only in-frame clonotypes and omits some of them. Of over 400,000 clones in the sample, 80% to 90% were seen once. Sequencing was performed on peripheral blood. These TCRs come from a human donor in a cohort sampled during active COVID-19.

The chain couples TRBV2 to TRBJ2-2; 7 bases line up with TRBD1. Germline assignment: CDR1 SNHLY and CDR2 FYNNEI. CDR3 length: 15 residues. Trimming at V came to 4 bases and at J to 4 bases, leaving 6 bases not matched to a gene. The CDR3 loop is CASSARTGVTGELFF. The DNA for the CDR3 is TGTGCCAGCAGTGCCCGGACAGGCGTCACCGGGGAGCTGTTTTTT.

This clone was counted a single time. The rearrangement uses TRBV5-1 and TRBJ2-7; 9 bases align to TRBD2. The junction had 12 bases not matched to a gene; V was cut back by 1 base and J by 7 bases. The CDR3 is made up of 16 amino acids. Germline CDR1 SGHRS, CDR2 YFSETQ. CDR3 sequence: CASSLRFQRGAEEQYF. The CDR3 coding sequence is TGCGCCAGCAGCTTGCGATTTCAGCGGGGGGCTGAAGAGCAGTACTTC.

This chain links TRBV7-2 with TRBJ1-5, with 7 nucleotides matching TRBD1. The CDR3 covers 15 residues. With V trimmed by 4 bases and J by 4 bases, 7 bases remained unmatched. Germline CDR1 reads SGHTA; CDR2 reads FQGNSA. CDR3 coding DNA: TGTGCCAGCAGCTCGGGACAGAGCTTTAATCAGCCCCAGCATTTT. Its translation: CASSSGQSFNQPQHF.

In its sample, this clone was seen once. The chain is built from TRBV3-1 (or the pseudogene TRBV3-2) and TRBJ2-1, with TRBD2 matching over 8 bases. V trimming: 0 bases; J trimming: 5 bases; junction bases outside the gene matches: 12. The CDR3 is 18 residues long. The V gene's germline CDR1 is LGHDT and CDR2 YNNKEL (reference sequence). Here the CDR3 DNA reads TGTGCCAGCAGCCAAGACACGCGGGGGGTTTTAGGAAACAATGAGCAGTTCTTC. Amino acid sequence: CASSQDTRGVLGNNEQFF.

The V call is TRBV30, the J call TRBJ1-2; 11 nucleotides match TRBD1. CDR3 size: 14 residues. Germline lookup yields CDR1 GTSNPN and CDR2 SVGIG (reference sequence). Trimming took 2 bases from V and 8 from J; bases not matched to a gene: 7. The chain's CDR3 is CAWSTYGTGGGYTF. The CDR3 DNA reads TGTGCCTGGAGTACCTATGGGACAGGGGGAGGCTACACCTTC.

The chain is built from TRBV19 and TRBJ2-7; 7 bases are a match to TRBD1. The germline gives CDR1 LNHDA, CDR2 SQIVND (reference sequence). V gave up 7 bases and J gave up 5 bases; unmatched junction bases: 17. CDR3 size: 16 residues. CDR3 protein: CASTANRDSLWNEQYF. The CDR3 bases are TGTGCCAGTACCGCCAACCGGGACAGCCTTTGGAACGAGCAGTACTTC.

This chain connects TRBV28 to TRBJ2-3; D might be TRBD2 (7 bases). Germline V gene sequence: CDR1 MDHEN, CDR2 SYDVKM. This CDR3 has 14 amino acids. Trimming took off 7 bases at V and 2 bases at J, with 13 bases between the two ends. CDR3 coding DNA: TGTGCCAGCATGTCGGGGGGCGCCACAGATACGCAGTATTTT. Its translation: CASMSGGATDTQYF.

This clone came up a few times. The chain combines TRBV7-2 with TRBJ1-4, with D tentatively TRBD1 (6 bases). There are 12 residues in the CDR3. Germline V CDR1 and CDR2: SGHTA, FQGNSA. Trimming left V 3 bases short and J 8 bases short, with 7 bases between. In DNA form, the CDR3 reads TGTGCCAGCAGCTTCACAGGGGAAAAACTGTTTTTT. This sequence encodes CASSFTGEKLFF. Complete variable domain (other parts from reference TRBV7-2 and TRBJ1-4): GAGVSQSPSNKVTEKGKDVELRCDPISGHTALYWYRQSLGQGLEFLIYFQGNSAPDKSGLPSDRFSAERTGGSVSTLTIQRTQQEDSAVYLCASSFTGEKLFFGSGTQLSVL.

The count of this clone is one. The chain employs TRBV5-1 and TRBJ2-7; 8 bases are shared with TRBD1. This CDR3 is 13 amino acids long. In germline, CDR1 is SGHRS, CDR2 YFSETQ. The J segment lost 6 bases and the V segment lost 0 bases, leaving 2 bases of the junction unmatched. The CDR3 coding sequence is TGCGCCAGCAGCTTGGAACAGGGGGTCGAGCAGTACTTC. Translation gives CASSLEQGVEQYF. Supplemented by reference TRBV5-1 and TRBJ2-7, the full variable domain reads KAGVTQTPRYLIKTRGQQVTLSCSPISGHRSVSWYQQTPGQGLQFLFEYFSETQRNKGNFPGRFSGRQFSNSRSEMNVSTLELGDSALYLCASSLEQGVEQYFGPGTRLTVT.

The chain recombines TRBV6-1 with TRBJ2-5, with 8 bases lining up with TRBD2. Germline trimming cut 3 bases from V and 4 bases from J; bases unmatched to any gene: 7. This CDR3 region has 15 residues. Germline CDR1 and CDR2: MNHNS and SASEGT. The DNA of the CDR3 is TGTGCCAGCAGTGAGCCGGGACTAGGAGGAGAGACCCAGTACTTC. It codes for CASSEPGLGGETQYF.

As concerns this clone: Mismatch with germline at one junction end may stem from a read error. This chain uses TRBV7-7 with TRBJ1-1, with D possibly being TRBD1 (6 bases). The germline V gene has CDR1 SSHAT and CDR2 FNYEAQ (reference sequence). The CDR3 is made up of 15 amino acids. The CDR3 sequence is CASSPVGGAGTEAFF. The CDR3 bases are TGTGCTAGCAGCCCAGTTGGGGGGGCAGGGACTGAAGCTTTCTTT.

The chain is built from TRBV25-1 and TRBJ2-3; 7 bases are a match to TRBD1. The V segment lost 5 bases and the J segment 2 bases; nucleotides outside the gene matches: 16. Germline CDR1 reads MGHDK; CDR2 reads SYGVNS. This CDR3 spans 18 amino acids. The chain's CDR3 is CASSPPVGQAPATDTQYF. The CDR3 DNA sequence: TGTGCCAGCAGTCCCCCCGTAGGACAGGCCCCAGCCACAGATACGCAGTATTTT.

J is TRBJ1-1 and V is TRBV5-1, with D possibly TRBD1 on 6 matching bases. This CDR3 is 15 amino acids long. Trimming pared 4 bases from V and 4 bases from J, leaving 17 bases between. CDR1 is SGHRS and CDR2 is YFSETQ in the germline V gene. CDR3 DNA: TGCGCCAGCAGCGAAGCGGGACACCCAAGCACTGAAGCTTTCTTT. It encodes CASSEAGHPSTEAFF.

The chain employs TRBV3-1 (or the pseudogene TRBV3-2) and TRBJ2-1; 12 bases line up with TRBD1. This CDR3 spans 16 amino acids. CDR1 LGHDT and CDR2 YNNKEL come from the germline V gene (reference sequence). J was trimmed by 7 bases and V by 1 base; bases with no gene match: 5. The CDR3 region is CASSQGDRGRKNEQFF. In DNA form, the CDR3 reads TGTGCCAGCAGCCAAGGGGACAGGGGGCGCAAAAATGAGCAGTTCTTC.

A few counts support this clone. V gene TRBV30 combines with J gene TRBJ2-3, with 7 bases identical to TRBD2. The CDR3 length is 14 residues. With V trimmed by 5 bases and J by 0 bases, 5 bases remained unmatched. In germline, CDR1 is GTSNPN, CDR2 SVGIG (reference sequence). Written as DNA, the CDR3 is TGTGCCTGGGAGCGGGGATTGAGCACAGATACGCAGTATTTT. Protein sequence: CAWERGLSTDTQYF.

V and J are TRBV11-3 and TRBJ2-1; 15 bases fit TRBD2. Germline V gene data show CDR1 as SGHNT and CDR2 as YENEEA. CDR3 length equals 16 residues. V lost 3 bases to trimming and J lost 6 bases; unmatched junction nucleotides: 3. CDR3 in DNA: TGTGCCAGCAGCTTTGGACTAGCGGGAGGGCTCAATGAGCAGTTCTTC. Protein sequence: CASSFGLAGGLNEQFF.

The V call is TRBV18, the J call TRBJ2-7; a weak D match, TRBD2 (5 bases). Trimming left V 6 bases short and J 0 bases short, with 15 bases between. This CDR3 spans 15 amino acids. Germline-derived CDR1 and CDR2 are KGHSH and LQKENI. Here the CDR3 DNA reads TGTGCCAGCTCGCCCGACGGGGAGAGCTCCTACGAGCAGTACTTC. Translated: CASSPDGESSYEQYF.

This clone was detected only once. The chain uses TRBV7-2 and TRBJ1-1, with 11 bases identical to TRBD1. Germline CDR1 SGHTA, CDR2 FQGNSA. V dropped 3 bases and J dropped 6; count of bases not matched to a gene: 6. The CDR3 is made up of 15 amino acids. This CDR3 reads CASSLDRGRTAEAFF. The CDR3 region has the DNA TGTGCCAGCAGCTTGGACAGGGGGCGTACGGCTGAAGCTTTCTTT.

This chain links TRBV5-4 with TRBJ2-3; a possible D gene is TRBD2 (6 bases). The germline gives CDR1 SGHNT, CDR2 YYREEE (reference sequence). The V end lost 2 bases, the J end lost 1 base, and 14 bases lay between the germline ends. The CDR3 spans 16 residues. This chain's CDR3 is CASSFGVGGGTDTQYF. The CDR3 region has the DNA TGTGCCAGCAGCTTTGGGGTCGGGGGTGGCACAGATACGCAGTATTTT.

The chain carries TRBV6-5 and TRBJ2-2, with 9 bases that match TRBD1. CDR3 length: 15 residues. The germline CDR1 and CDR2 sequences are MNHEY and SVGAGI. J was trimmed by 6 bases and V by 6 bases; bases with no gene match: 8. The CDR3 sequence: CASRLGQGSPGELFF. CDR3 DNA sequence: TGTGCCAGCAGGCTCGGACAGGGGTCACCCGGGGAGCTGTTTTTT.

The genes are TRBV3-1 (or the pseudogene TRBV3-2) and TRBJ2-2; 10 nucleotides align to TRBD2. Germline V gene data show CDR1 as LGHDT and CDR2 as YNNKEL (reference sequence). The CDR3 runs 16 residues. V was clipped by 4 bases and J by 7 bases; unmatched bases: 9. CDR3 nucleotides: TGTGCCAGCAGCCCCGGGGGTAGCGGGAGGCTCGGGGAGCTGTTTTTT. It codes for CASSPGGSGRLGELFF.

This clone is a singleton in its sample. The rearrangement joins TRBV5-5 to TRBJ2-1; perhaps TRBD2 as D (5 bases). Germline CDR1 is SGHKS and CDR2 is YYEKEE (reference sequence). Between the trimmed V and J ends, which lost 4 bases and 11 bases, there was a span of 13 bases. The CDR3 spans 12 residues. The CDR3 region has the DNA TGTGCCAGCAGCGGCACGCGGGTACAGCAGTTCTTC. Translation gives CASSGTRVQQFF.

A note on this clone: At the DNA level, this CDR3 is encoded by other sequences in the same sample as well. V gene TRBV19 combines with J gene TRBJ2-1; 8 bases align to TRBD1. There are 15 residues in the CDR3. Losses at the gene ends were 1 base for V and 4 bases for J; bases not matched to a gene: 3. The V gene's germline CDR1 is LNHDA and CDR2 SQIVND (reference sequence). The CDR3 region has the DNA TGTGCCAGTAGTATAGGGCAGGGGGCTTACAATGAGCAGTTCTTC. This codes for CASSIGQGAYNEQFF.

Written as DNA, the CDR3 is TGTGCCAGCAGCTTGAGTTGGGGCCTCGGTGGGGATACGCAGTATTTT. Amino acid sequence: CASSLSWGLGGDTQYF. The chain uses TRBV5-4 and TRBJ2-3; tentatively, D is TRBD1 (5 bases). The CDR3 extends over 16 amino acids. The germline V gene has CDR1 SGHNT and CDR2 YYREEE (reference sequence). V lost 1 base to trimming and J lost 6 bases, with 18 bases between them.

The CDR3 reads CASSSTGGDTEAFF. For the CDR3, the DNA is TGTGCCAGTTCTTCGACAGGGGGCGACACTGAAGCTTTCTTT. This sequence joins TRBV19 and TRBJ1-1; TRBD1 agrees at 10 bases. V was clipped by 8 bases and J by 3 bases; unmatched bases: 6. The CDR3 runs to 14 residues. The germline V gene has CDR1 LNHDA and CDR2 SQIVND (reference sequence). Combining the CDR3 with reference TRBV19 and TRBJ1-1 gives the whole variable domain DGGITQSPKYLFRKEGQNVTLSCEQNLNHDAMYWYRQDPGQGLRLIYYSQIVNDFQKGDIAEGYSVSREKKESFPLTVTSAQKNPTAFYLCASSSTGGDTEAFFGQGTRLTVV.

The chain is built from TRBV29-1 and TRBJ2-6; D unclear. V was pared by 5 bases and J by 0 bases, with 8 bases between. Germline V CDR1 and CDR2: SQVTM, ANQGSEA. This CDR3 spans 14 amino acids. This CDR3 reads CSVLQNSGANVLTF. In DNA, the CDR3 is TGCAGCGTTTTACAAAACTCTGGGGCCAACGTCCTGACTTTC.

The rearrangement uses TRBV12-5 and TRBJ1-1; 7 bases line up with TRBD1. CDR1 is LGHNT, CDR2 FRNRAP, per germline. J gave up 1 base and V 0 bases, and 11 bases lay outside the gene matches. The CDR3 is 18 residues long. Written as DNA, the CDR3 is TGTGCTAGTGGTTTGGTAGCGTTTACAGGGGCCCCGAACACTGAAGCTTTCTTT. Translated, it gives CASGLVAFTGAPNTEAFF.

The V call is TRBV9, the J call TRBJ2-1, with D possibly TRBD1 on 7 matching bases. The CDR3 is 18 residues long. V was trimmed by 3 bases and J by 0 bases, leaving 19 bases between them. Germline V gives CDR1 SGDLS, CDR2 YYNGEE. In DNA, the CDR3 is TGTGCCAGCAGCGCCCCTCGGGGGACAGAAGACTCCTACAATGAGCAGTTCTTC. Encoded protein: CASSAPRGTEDSYNEQFF.

The chain combines TRBV12-3 or TRBV12-4 with TRBJ1-1; D is unresolved. The CDR3 runs to 11 residues. With 6 bases removed from V and 9 bases from J, the gap between germline ends came to 11 bases. In DNA, the CDR3 is TGTGCCAGCAGCCCTGACATCCAAGCTTTCTTT. This gives the protein CASSPDIQAFF.

The chain links TRBV15 to TRBJ2-7; D is possibly TRBD2 (6 bases). Deletions cut 5 bases from V and 4 bases from J, with 12 bases between. The germline V gene has CDR1 LNHNV and CDR2 YYDKDF (reference sequence). This CDR3 comprises 13 residues. The CDR3 loop is CATSAGRGYEQYF. The CDR3 DNA follows: TGTGCCACCAGCGCCGGTCGGGGGTACGAGCAGTACTTC. The entire variable domain, with the rest obtained from reference TRBV15 and TRBJ2-7, is as follows: DAMVIQNPRYQVTQFGKPVTLSCSQTLNHNVMYWYQQKSSQAPKLLFHYYDKDFNNEADTPDNFQSRRPNTSFCFLDIRSPGLGDTAMYLCATSAGRGYEQYFGPGTRLTVT.

Details on this clone: This CDR3 is also generated by other DNA sequences in the sample. The V and J genes are TRBV5-1 and TRBJ1-6; TRBD1 matches at 9 bases. Germline CDR1 is SGHRS and CDR2 is YFSETQ. J was trimmed by 7 bases and V by 4 bases; bases with no gene match: 3. The CDR3 spans 14 residues. Here the CDR3 reads CASSLGTGNSPLHF. The CDR3 DNA is TGCGCCAGCAGCCTCGGGACAGGGAATTCACCCCTCCACTTT.

The chain employs TRBV4-2 and TRBJ2-7; tentatively, D is TRBD1 (5 bases). CDR1 LGHNA and CDR2 YNFKEQ come from the germline V gene. The CDR3 runs 17 residues. V lost 0 bases and J 3 bases, leaving 18 bases between the germline ends. CDR3 sequence reads: CASSQDLLPAGNYEQYF. The DNA for the CDR3 is TGTGCCAGCAGCCAAGATCTTCTCCCCGCAGGGAACTACGAGCAGTACTTC.